The 22 T cell receptor beta chains reported below all come from one sample, sequenced in a study of T-cell memory formation after mild COVID-19. Each CDR3 protein gets one entry after TCRdb re-called the 5' RACE reads with MiXCR. The sample records under 300,000 distinct CDR3 sequences, approximately 7.6% being singletons. The sequenced sample was PBMCs or a T cell subset sorted from them (not recorded which). Receptors originate from a man younger than 30 who had mild COVID-19 (a few samples of this study predate the infection). Cell type and time point are not known.

V and J are TRBV3-1 and TRBJ2-7, with D possibly being TRBD2 (5 bases). This CDR3 is 13 amino acids long. Germline values: CDR1 LGHDT, CDR2 YNNKEL (reference sequence). V gave up 1 base and J gave up 3 bases, with 7 bases separating them. The CDR3 is CASSQAGVYEQYV. In nucleotides, the CDR3 is TGTGCCAGCAGCCAAGCCGGGGTCTACGAGCAGTACGTC.

This clonotype was seen only a few times. This chain links TRBV20-1 with TRBJ1-1; D remains unclear. CDR3 length equals 14 residues. Trimming cost V 1 base and J 0 bases, with 9 bases left between them. Germline-derived CDR1 and CDR2 are DFQATT and SNEGSKA (reference sequence). CDR3 coding DNA: TGCAGTGCTAGAGTCCCGGGGATGAACACTGAAGCTTTCTTT. The encoded protein is CSARVPGMNTEAFF.

The chain carries TRBV6-1 and TRBJ2-1, with D perhaps assigned TRBD1 or TRBD2 (5 bases each). Per germline, CDR1 MNHNS and CDR2 SASEGT. CDR3 length: 15 residues. V was clipped by 6 bases and J by 6 bases, with 18 bases between them. CDR3 loop: CASRSDTKGSNEQFF. The CDR3 bases are TGTGCCAGCAGGTCCGACACCAAGGGGAGCAATGAGCAGTTCTTC.

The chain links TRBV11-3 to TRBJ2-7; the match to TRBD2 covers 12 bases. Germline assignment: CDR1 SGHNT and CDR2 YENEEA. The CDR3 runs 17 residues. V was pared by 5 bases and J by 3 bases, with 11 bases of the junction left unmatched. The CDR3 spells CASSHGLAGGPGYEQYF. CDR3 nucleotide sequence: TGTGCCAGCAGCCACGGCCTAGCGGGAGGGCCAGGCTACGAGCAGTACTTC.

This clonotype was observed a few times. The CDR3 is CASSSIDPGQAYEQYF. The CDR3 nucleotides read TGTGCCAGCAGCTCTATAGATCCGGGACAGGCCTACGAGCAGTACTTC. The genes are TRBV7-8 and TRBJ2-7; 8 bases match TRBD1. The germline gives CDR1 SGHVS, CDR2 FQNEAQ. V was clipped by 4 bases and J by 2 bases; unmatched bases: 10. This CDR3 is 16 amino acids long.

This clonotype showed up just a few times. V gene TRBV12-3 or TRBV12-4 combines with J gene TRBJ2-3; no reliable D call. V was clipped by 6 bases and J by 2 bases, with 6 bases between them. This CDR3 spans 12 amino acids. In DNA, the CDR3 is TGTGCCAGCAGCATCGACACAGATACGCAGTATTTT. This gives the protein CASSIDTDTQYF.

This clonotype was counted ten times or more. This chain links TRBV7-2 with TRBJ2-1; D possibly uses TRBD1 or TRBD2 (6 bases each). V lost 10 bases to trimming and J lost 4 bases, with 20 bases between them. The V gene's germline CDR1 is SGHTA and CDR2 FQGNSA. The CDR3 has 15 residues. CDR3: CATRGPGGPYNEQFF. Here the CDR3 DNA reads TGTGCCACCAGGGGCCCCGGGGGACCTTACAATGAGCAGTTCTTC. The variable domain in full, completed from reference TRBV7-2 and TRBJ2-1, reads GAGVSQSPSNKVTEKGKDVELRCDPISGHTALYWYRQSLGQGLEFLIYFQGNSAPDKSGLPSDRFSAERTGGSVSTLTIQRTQQEDSAVYLCATRGPGGPYNEQFFGPGTRLTVL.

The chain uses TRBV7-9 and TRBJ2-3; D gene ambiguous. V shed 7 bases and J shed 0 bases, with 11 bases lying between them. The CDR3 sequence is 14 residues long. Germline V gives CDR1 SEHNR, CDR2 FQNEAQ (reference sequence). The CDR3 coding sequence is TGTGCCAGCATCCCTCGGGTCAGCACAGATACGCAGTATTTT. This sequence encodes CASIPRVSTDTQYF.

The chain links TRBV6-2 or TRBV6-3 to TRBJ2-7; the match to TRBD1 covers 10 bases. CDR3 size: 13 residues. The trim removed 8 bases at V and 5 bases at J, leaving 6 bases unmatched. Germline CDR1 MNHEY, CDR2 SVGEGT. As DNA, the CDR3 is TGTGCCAGCGAGGGACAGGGGCCCAACGAGCAGTACTTC. Its translation is CASEGQGPNEQYF.

This clonotype has a single count. V usage is TRBV7-9 and J usage is TRBJ1-2; D gene ambiguous. This CDR3 comprises 15 residues. The germline CDR1 and CDR2 sequences are SEHNR and FQNEAQ (reference sequence). Between the trimmed V and J ends, which lost 7 bases and 1 base, there was a span of 16 bases. CDR3 loop: CASTLIREHNYGYTF. In nucleotides, the CDR3 is TGTGCCAGCACCCTTATTAGGGAACATAACTATGGCTACACCTTC.

The gene calls are TRBV25-1 and TRBJ1-2; D is unclear. The CDR3 is made up of 13 amino acids. Germline values: CDR1 MGHDK, CDR2 SYGVNS. V was trimmed by 8 bases and J by 0 bases, leaving 10 bases between them. The CDR3 DNA is TGTGCCAGCGGAACAGCAGCTAACTATGGCTACACCTTC. Translated, it gives CASGTAANYGYTF.

This clonotype was seen more than once but under ten times. The chain recombines TRBV11-2 with TRBJ1-1, with D tentatively TRBD1 (5 bases). The germline CDR1 and CDR2 sequences are SGHAT and FQNNGV. Trimming removed 1 base from V and 6 bases from J, with 12 bases in between. This CDR3 contains 14 residues. The CDR3 loop is CASSLVAGGAEAFF. The CDR3, as DNA: TGTGCCAGCAGCTTAGTAGCTGGGGGGGCTGAAGCTTTCTTT.

In regard to this clonotype: The junction and the germline gene differ at one end; a read error may be behind it. This chain uses TRBV20-1 with TRBJ2-7; 8 bases are a match to TRBD2. Germline assignment: CDR1 DFQATT and CDR2 SNEGSKA (reference sequence). The CDR3 has 15 residues. The CDR3 DNA is TGCAGTGCTAGAGATGTCCGGGGGGGCTCCCACGAGCAGTACTTC. This encodes CSARDVRGGSHEQYF.

As regards this clonotype: Because the CDR3's place on the DNA is in doubt, the DNA is left out and the CDR3 is given as listed by TCRdb. The V gene is TRBV7-9, the J gene TRBJ1-2. Per germline, CDR1 SEHNR and CDR2 FQNEAQ (reference sequence). The CDR3 contains 20 residues when both ends are counted. CDR3 amino acids: CASSPTNPYGYTFGSFGYTF.

The chain recombines TRBV7-9 with TRBJ2-1; D possibly corresponds to TRBD1 (6 bases). This CDR3 has 16 amino acids. Trimming cost V 5 bases and J 0 bases, with 14 bases left between them. Germline V gene lookup returns CDR1 SEHNR and CDR2 FQNEAQ (reference sequence). The CDR3 loop is CASSPRTGPSYNEQFF. The CDR3 nucleotides read TGTGCCAGCAGCCCTAGAACAGGGCCCTCCTACAATGAGCAGTTCTTC. The full variable domain, rest sourced from reference TRBV7-9 and TRBJ2-1, is DTGVSQNPRHKITKRGQNVTFRCDPISEHNRLYWYRQTLGQGPEFLTYFQNEAQLEKSRLLSDRFSAERPKGSFSTLEIQRTEQGDSAMYLCASSPRTGPSYNEQFFGPGTRLTVL.

This clonotype came up many times. This chain joins TRBV7-6 and TRBJ2-7; unclear D gene. Per germline, CDR1 SGHVS and CDR2 FNYEAQ. The germline V and J ends were trimmed by 5 bases and 4 bases, with 9 bases remaining between them. CDR3 length: 12 amino acids. Here the CDR3 reads CASSPDRYEQYF. As DNA, the CDR3 is TGTGCCAGCAGCCCTGACCGGTACGAGCAGTACTTC.

This clonotype was seen only a few times. The chain carries TRBV5-1 and TRBJ2-5; D is possibly TRBD2 (7 bases). This CDR3 has 18 amino acids. Germline CDR1 is SGHRS and CDR2 is YFSETQ. Trimming shortened V by 4 bases and J by 0 bases, and 22 bases separated the two germline ends. The CDR3 nucleotides are TGCGCCAGCAGCCTGTGGGGGGGCCCATTTAAGTACCAAGAGACCCAGTACTTC. Translation gives CASSLWGGPFKYQETQYF.

The genes are TRBV5-6 and TRBJ1-2, with D unclear. V gave up 4 bases and J gave up 11 bases, with 21 bases separating them. The CDR3 length is 14 residues. Per germline, CDR1 SGHDT and CDR2 YYEEEE. The CDR3 DNA reads as TGTGCCAGCAGCCCCCCCGGGCAGTCTATGAGGTACACCTTC. This encodes CASSPPGQSMRYTF. Full variable domain (missing parts from reference TRBV5-6 and TRBJ1-2): DAGVTQSPTHLIKTRGQQVTLRCSPKSGHDTVSWYQQALGQGPQFIFQYYEEEERQRGNFPDRFSGHQFPNYSSELNVNALLLGDSALYLCASSPPGQSMRYTFGSGTRLTVV.

This clonotype came up a few times. The chain employs TRBV12-3 or TRBV12-4 and TRBJ1-2; D is ambiguous. Trimming shortened V by 5 bases and J by 4 bases, and 17 bases separated the two germline ends. This CDR3 has 15 amino acids. CDR3 protein: CASSPGVGIFYGYTF. CDR3 nucleotides: TGTGCCAGCAGTCCCGGGGTCGGGATTTTCTATGGCTACACCTTC.

This clonotype was found many times. V is TRBV5-1 and J is TRBJ2-3, with 7 bases aligning to TRBD1. This CDR3 has 16 amino acids. V shed 4 bases, J shed 5 bases, and the junction held 13 bases outside the gene matches. Per germline, CDR1 SGHRS and CDR2 YFSETQ. CDR3 loop: CASSLSRDRGLDTQYF. The CDR3, as DNA: TGCGCCAGCAGCCTTTCCCGGGACAGAGGACTAGATACGCAGTATTTT.

This clonotype was seen a few times. CDR3 amino acids: CASRRTRADTQYF. The CDR3 bases are TGTGCCAGCAGACGAACTAGAGCAGATACGCAGTATTTT. The V and J genes are TRBV7-2 and TRBJ2-3; TRBD2 might be the D (5 bases). This CDR3 contains 13 residues. Trimming took 6 bases from V and 4 from J, leaving 11 bases between them. The germline V gene encodes CDR1 SGHTA and CDR2 FQGNSA. The entire variable domain, with the rest obtained from reference TRBV7-2 and TRBJ2-3, is as follows: GAGVSQSPSNKVTEKGKDVELRCDPISGHTALYWYRQSLGQGLEFLIYFQGNSAPDKSGLPSDRFSAERTGGSVSTLTIQRTQQEDSAVYLCASRRTRADTQYFGPGTRLTVL.

The sample holds a few counts of this clonotype. The chain carries TRBV20-1 and TRBJ2-3; TRBD2 matches 9 bases. Germline V gives CDR1 DFQATT, CDR2 SNEGSKA (reference sequence). V lost 6 bases and J lost 4; bases outside the gene matches: 14. CDR3 length: 16 residues. In DNA form, the CDR3 reads TGCAGTGCGGAAGGAATTAGCGGGGGTATGCCAGATACGCAGTATTTT. Protein product: CSAEGISGGMPDTQYF.